The 20 T cell receptor beta chains below all came from one sample that was sequenced in a study of T-cell memory formation after mild COVID-19. One entry per CDR3 protein, called by TCRdb with MiXCR from the 5' RACE reads. The table lists approximately 430,000 distinct CDR3 sequences, less than 25% of them singletons, with around 13% in the top ten. The specimen sequenced was PBMCs or a T cell subset sorted from them (not recorded which). Receptors originate from an adult woman who had mild COVID-19 (a few samples of this study predate the infection). Cell type and time point are not known.

CDR3 coding DNA: TGTGCCAGCAGCTTAGCCCACCCGACAGGGGGGAATGAAAAACTGTTTTTT. Its protein product is CASSLAHPTGGNEKLFF. The V gene is TRBV11-2, the J gene TRBJ1-4, with 9 bases fitting TRBD1. Unmatched junction bases numbered 8, after V lost 1 base and J lost 5 bases. This CDR3 is built from 17 residues. Germline V gene lookup returns CDR1 SGHAT and CDR2 FQNNGV.

The gene calls are TRBV25-1 and TRBJ2-6; TRBD2 is a possible D gene (6 bases). Germline CDR1 is MGHDK and CDR2 is SYGVNS. The CDR3 contains 16 residues. V was pared by 1 base and J by 2 bases, with 9 bases between. This CDR3 is CASSELGGPGANVLTF. The CDR3, as DNA: TGTGCCAGCAGTGAATTGGGAGGCCCTGGGGCCAACGTCCTGACTTTC.

The chain recombines TRBV20-1 with TRBJ1-2, with 8 nucleotides matching TRBD1. CDR3 length: 14 amino acids. Germline trimming cut 3 bases from V and 6 bases from J; bases unmatched to any gene: 9. Germline CDR1 and CDR2: DFQATT and SNEGSKA (reference sequence). The CDR3 sequence is CSARLTGALNGYTF. The DNA of the CDR3 is TGCAGTGCTAGGTTGACAGGGGCCCTAAATGGCTACACCTTC.

The rearrangement uses TRBV7-3 and TRBJ1-5, with 9 nucleotides matching TRBD1. Per the germline V gene, CDR1 is SGHTA and CDR2 is FQGTGA. The CDR3 has 16 residues. V was pared by 3 bases and J by 0 bases, with 3 bases of the junction left unmatched. The CDR3 is CASSFGTGLSNQPQHF. Written as DNA, the CDR3 is TGTGCCAGCAGCTTCGGGACAGGGCTTAGCAATCAGCCCCAGCATTTT.

This chain uses TRBV7-9 with TRBJ1-6; perhaps TRBD1 as D (5 bases). Trimming took 3 bases from V and 6 from J, leaving 9 bases between them. This CDR3 has 14 amino acids. Germline CDR1 is SEHNR and CDR2 is FQNEAQ (reference sequence). This CDR3 reads CASSFSRGNSPLHF. In DNA, the CDR3 is TGTGCCAGCAGCTTTAGTAGGGGTAATTCACCCCTCCACTTT.

The chain joins TRBV4-1 to TRBJ1-4; no firm D call. This CDR3 has 14 amino acids. Germline CDR1 is MGHRA and CDR2 is YSYEKL. V gave up 5 bases and J gave up 8 bases, with 15 bases separating them. CDR3 in amino acids: CASSKEWVAEKLFF. CDR3 nucleotides: TGCGCCAGCAGCAAGGAGTGGGTTGCGGAAAAACTGTTTTTT.

This clonotype showed up just once. The chain has TRBV20-1 and TRBJ2-7, with 11 bases identical to TRBD1. J was trimmed by 6 bases and V by 3 bases; bases with no gene match: 10. Germline V CDR1 and CDR2: DFQATT, SNEGSKA (reference sequence). The CDR3 is made up of 15 amino acids. The CDR3: CSARGDRGDLGEQYF. The CDR3 DNA follows: TGCAGTGCTAGGGGGGACAGGGGGGATCTAGGCGAGCAGTACTTC.

This clonotype was observed many times. The J gene is TRBJ1-1, the V gene TRBV25-1; D uncertain. Germline-derived CDR1 and CDR2 are MGHDK and SYGVNS. Trimming removed 3 bases at V and 9 bases at J, with 11 bases between. The CDR3 runs to 12 residues. The CDR3 protein is CASSDAELKAFF. CDR3 DNA: TGTGCCAGCAGTGATGCGGAACTTAAAGCTTTCTTT.

The CDR3 loop is CASSLELAGVTGELFF. CDR3 in DNA: TGCGCCAGCAGCTTGGAGTTAGCGGGTGTCACCGGGGAGCTGTTTTTT. The V and J genes are TRBV5-1 and TRBJ2-2, with TRBD2 matching 7 bases. The CDR3 runs 16 residues. The J segment lost 4 bases and the V segment lost 0 bases, leaving 6 bases of the junction unmatched. The V gene's germline CDR1 is SGHRS and CDR2 YFSETQ.

There are a few counts of this clonotype. The DNA for the CDR3 is TGCAGCGTTGGCAGGTCAGCTACCGGGGAGCTGTTTTTT. This encodes CSVGRSATGELFF. This chain uses TRBV29-1 with TRBJ2-2, with no clear D. V shed 4 bases and J shed 5 bases, with 11 bases lying between them. In germline, CDR1 is SQVTM, CDR2 ANQGSEA. The CDR3 runs 13 residues.

This clonotype was seen only a few times. The chain couples TRBV27 to TRBJ2-7; tentatively, D is TRBD1 (6 bases). Germline assignment: CDR1 MNHEY and CDR2 SMNVEV (reference sequence). V dropped 1 base and J dropped 5 bases, with 12 bases sitting between them. CDR3 length: 14 residues. The CDR3 sequence: CASSLFSRGDEQYF. CDR3 sequence (DNA): TGTGCCAGCAGTTTATTTTCCAGGGGAGACGAGCAGTACTTC.

There are a few counts of this clonotype. J is TRBJ2-7 and V is TRBV7-7; 9 bases map to TRBD1. The germline V gene encodes CDR1 SSHAT and CDR2 FNYEAQ (reference sequence). The CDR3 length is 14 residues. Written as DNA, the CDR3 is TGTGGACCTCCGGGACAGGGAAACCATAGGGAGCAGTACTTC. Amino acid sequence: CGPPGQGNHREQYF.

This clonotype was recorded a few times. V and J are TRBV10-3 and TRBJ2-7; 9 bases line up with TRBD2. Germline loops: CDR1 ENHRY, CDR2 SYGVKD. The CDR3 loop spans 18 amino acids. With V trimmed by 9 bases and J by 0 bases, 18 bases remained unmatched. Here the CDR3 reads CAISPPLSTSGTSYEQYF. CDR3 DNA sequence: TGTGCCATTAGCCCCCCCCTATCGACTAGCGGTACCTCCTACGAGCAGTACTTC.

This clonotype occurred a few times. J is TRBJ2-1 and V is TRBV6-2 or TRBV6-3; D unresolved. Trimming took 5 bases from V and 4 from J, leaving 12 bases between them. The CDR3 runs 14 residues. The germline V gene has CDR1 MNHEY and CDR2 SVGEGT. The CDR3 loop is CASSTDVSYNEQFF. In DNA form, the CDR3 reads TGTGCCAGCAGTACAGACGTGTCGTACAATGAGCAGTTCTTC.

The chain couples TRBV11-2 to TRBJ2-7; D is perhaps TRBD1 (5 bases). The CDR3 sequence is 15 residues long. V lost 4 bases, J lost 6 bases, and 19 bases lay in between. CDR1 is SGHAT, CDR2 FQNNGV, per germline. The chain's CDR3 is CASSYTDSSLREQYF. The CDR3 region has the DNA TGTGCCAGCAGCTATACCGACAGCTCCCTACGCGAGCAGTACTTC.

This clonotype was detected a few times. The chain joins TRBV12-3 or TRBV12-4 to TRBJ2-4, with 11 bases lining up with TRBD2. This CDR3 region has 14 residues. Trimming removed 5 bases from V and 7 bases from J; junction bases left unmatched: 4. CDR3: CASSHSGRGNIQYF. CDR3 sequence (DNA): TGTGCCAGCAGTCATAGCGGGAGGGGGAACATTCAGTACTTC.

The rearrangement uses TRBV12-3 or TRBV12-4 and TRBJ2-3; D unclear. The CDR3 contains 15 residues. Trimming removed 3 bases at V and 4 bases at J, with 14 bases between. The CDR3 DNA is TGTGCCAGCAGTTTGAACGGTAACTCCGCAGATACGCAGTATTTT. Translated, it gives CASSLNGNSADTQYF.

This clonotype was counted a few times. This rearrangement joins TRBV9 to TRBJ2-2, with D possibly TRBD1 on 6 matching bases. The CDR3 runs 15 residues. CDR1 is SGDLS and CDR2 is YYNGEE in the germline V gene. The ends were cut back, 3 bases at V and 1 base at J, with 10 bases in the middle. The CDR3 nucleotides are TGTGCCAGCAGCGAAAGGACAGTGAACACCGGGGAGCTGTTTTTT. It encodes CASSERTVNTGELFF.

The chain recombines TRBV4-1 with TRBJ1-3; D is unclear. V was clipped by 2 bases and J by 2 bases, with 10 bases between them. The CDR3 runs 15 residues. CDR1 and CDR2 from the germline V gene are MGHRA and YSYEKL. The CDR3 DNA reads TGCGCCAGCAGCCAATCTATGGTAACTGGAAACACCATATATTTT. Its translation is CASSQSMVTGNTIYF.

This clonotype has a count of ten or more. CDR3 coding DNA: TGTGCCACCAGTGAACCCAACAAAAATGAGCAGTTCTTC. As protein: CATSEPNKNEQFF. The V call is TRBV24-1, the J call TRBJ2-1; D not certain. Trimming removed 4 bases at V and 7 bases at J, with 10 bases between. The germline V gene encodes CDR1 KGHDR and CDR2 SFDVKD. CDR3 length equals 13 residues.